This T cell receptor beta chain was found in a study of T-cell reconstitution after alpha-beta-depleted transplantation in children. The study, taken as a whole, reports: Alpha-beta T cells about two months after transplant reportedly derived from several hundred expanded graft clones. Newly produced T cells mostly provided counts and TCRbeta diversity after one year, as hyperexpanded clones declined. Surviving thymic progenitors and recipient T cells were the source of high TCRbeta diversity at day 60 in some patients.

This clonotype was seen many times. Its antigen remains unidentified. Molecular barcoding with unique molecular identifiers was used for the TCRbeta library. One entry per CDR3 protein results from TCRdb running MiXCR on the PCR reads. The sample yields 200,000 to 300,000 distinct CDR3 sequences, 20% to 30% seen once. This CDR3 has 16 amino acids. The V gene end was trimmed by 7 bases and the J gene end by 0 bases; junction bases not matched to a gene: 8. The origin of this receptor is a girl aged 2 to 9 with Fanconi anemia, due to receive a stem cell transplant. The sample in question was PBMCs, obtained before TCRalphabeta/CD19-depleted stem cell transplant. The chain is built from TRBV12-3 or TRBV12-4 and TRBJ2-2, with 7 bases that match TRBD1. CDR3 nucleotides: TGTGCCAGCACCTATTCCGGGACAGCGAACACCGGGGAGCTGTTTTTT. The encoded protein is CASTYSGTANTGELFF.